This T cell receptor beta chain is from a study of T cells and Merkel cell carcinoma outcomes. J lost 5 bases, V lost 5 bases, and 8 bases had no gene match. CDR3 length equals 14 residues. CDR1 SEHNR and CDR2 FQNEAQ come from the germline V gene (reference sequence). Clones were read by immunoSEQ multiplex PCR, and TCRdb kept only the in-frame ones, dropping some. The table shows fewer than 2,000 clones, with roughly nine tenths occurring only once. Broader study findings: In Merkel cell carcinoma, repertoire and T-cell density reportedly predicted outcomes.

A word on this clone: Its antigen is unknown.

Sequencing was carried out using tumor tissue from Merkel cell carcinoma. The chain joins TRBV7-9 to TRBJ2-5, with 7 bases fitting TRBD1. This TCR derives from a human donor with Merkel cell carcinoma. CDR3 DNA sequence: TGTGCCAGCAGCCGACAGGGTGAGGTGGAGACCCAGTACTTC. This translates into CASSRQGEVETQYF.